This T cell receptor beta chain was sequenced in a study of monozygotic twins with inflammatory bowel disease. Regarding the study as a whole: By inverse Simpson index, TCRbeta diversity was lower in IBD patients than in healthy co-twins. Patient repertoires may have gained variability from differing immunosuppressive treatments.

Germline V gene lookup returns CDR1 MDHEN and CDR2 SYDVKM. CDR3 length equals 14 residues. On this clonotype itself: Its target is unknown.

With the 5' RACE reads reprocessed, TCRdb shows one record per CDR3 protein and no DNA. The sample data list fewer than 350,000 distinct CDR3 sequences. Sequenced: blood. This receptor was obtained from a human donor with ulcerative colitis or Crohn's disease, or a healthy co-twin of an affected twin (not recorded which). The chain recombines TRBV28 with TRBJ1-2; TCRdb's D call, TRBD1, is unchecked because there is no DNA. CDR3 sequence reads: CASSRSGTKSENTF.